A single sample gave rise to the 28 T cell receptor beta chains below, sequenced in a study of blood T cell repertoires in COVID-19. The data were produced by immunoSEQ multiplex PCR, yet TCRdb's version contains in-frame clones alone and is incomplete. In the table there are roughly 98,000 clones, roughly 82% of which are singletons. Sequencing input: peripheral blood. Source of these receptors: a man in his sixties or seventies with active or convalescent COVID-19.

This clone was picked up one time. V gene TRBV11-3 combines with J gene TRBJ2-1, with 10 bases aligning to TRBD2. The germline V gene has CDR1 SGHNT and CDR2 YENEEA. The CDR3 spans 18 residues. V dropped 2 bases and J dropped 4; count of bases not matched to a gene: 11. This chain's CDR3 is CASSLRRSSGGAYNEQFF. CDR3 nucleotide sequence: TGTGCCAGCAGCTTAAGGCGCTCGAGCGGGGGGGCTTACAATGAGCAGTTCTTC.

The CDR3 DNA follows: TGTGCCAGCAGCTTAGGAAGGGGTCGGATTCTCCAGTACTTC. It codes for CASSLGRGRILQYF. The rearrangement joins TRBV11-2 to TRBJ2-7, with D perhaps matching TRBD1 (5 bases). CDR3 length equals 14 residues. The V end lost 1 base, the J end lost 10 bases, and 17 bases lay between the germline ends. CDR1 and CDR2 from the germline V gene are SGHAT and FQNNGV.

J is TRBJ1-3 and V is TRBV6-4; D is possibly TRBD1 (6 bases). This CDR3 is 17 amino acids long. V lost 6 bases and J lost 0, with 18 bases in between. Germline V gives CDR1 MRHNA, CDR2 SNTAGT. The CDR3 reads CASRTGSLISSGNTIYF. CDR3 DNA sequence: TGTGCCAGCAGGACAGGTAGCCTGATCAGCTCTGGAAACACCATATATTTT.

This sequence joins TRBV7-2 and TRBJ2-5; 7 bases map to TRBD2. This CDR3 spans 15 amino acids. Germline-derived CDR1 and CDR2 are SGHTA and FQGNSA. With 8 bases clipped from V and 2 bases from J, the junction kept 11 bases outside the gene matches. The CDR3 loop is CASLRASGDQETQYF. DNA for the CDR3: TGTGCCAGCCTTCGAGCTAGCGGAGATCAAGAGACCCAGTACTTC.

The chain is built from TRBV4-1 and TRBJ1-2; the D is unclear. The CDR3 runs to 14 residues. Trimming pared 1 base from V and 0 bases from J, leaving 6 bases between. CDR1 MGHRA and CDR2 YSYEKL come from the germline V gene. The CDR3 protein is CASSQVRANYGYTF. The CDR3 DNA follows: TGCGCCAGCAGCCAAGTAAGAGCTAACTATGGCTACACCTTC.

J is TRBJ2-7 and V is TRBV2; 9 nucleotides agree with TRBD2. The germline CDR1 and CDR2 sequences are SNHLY and FYNNEI. With V trimmed by 1 base and J by 7 bases, 8 bases remained unmatched. There are 15 residues in the CDR3. DNA for the CDR3: TGTGCCAGCAGTGAAGAGCTAGCGGGGACGGCGGAGCAGTACTTC. The encoded protein is CASSEELAGTAEQYF.

The chain is built from TRBV7-8 and TRBJ2-7, with 7 bases identical to TRBD1. The V and J ends lost 7 bases and 6 bases, in that order; junction bases with no gene match: 9. This CDR3 is 13 amino acids long. CDR1 is SGHVS, CDR2 FQNEAQ, per germline. The CDR3 bases are TGTGCCAGCATATCGGGACAGTTTGGCGAGCAGTACTTC. As protein: CASISGQFGEQYF.

The rearrangement joins TRBV19 to TRBJ2-1, with 12 bases lining up with TRBD2. CDR3 size: 16 residues. J was trimmed by 3 bases and V by 10 bases; bases with no gene match: 10. The germline V gene encodes CDR1 LNHDA and CDR2 SQIVND (reference sequence). The CDR3 coding sequence is TGTGCCACTAAGACTAGCGGGGGAGATTACTACAATGAGCAGTTCTTC. Its protein product is CATKTSGGDYYNEQFF.

As for this clone: The same CDR3 also results from other DNA sequences found in this sample. V and J are TRBV11-1 and TRBJ1-1; unclear D gene. Trimming cost V 5 bases and J 1 base, with 5 bases left between them. This CDR3 has 12 residues. Germline V gene lookup returns CDR1 SGHAT and CDR2 FQDESV (reference sequence). The CDR3 region is CASSHRNTEAFF. CDR3 nucleotide sequence: TGTGCCAGCAGCCACAGGAACACTGAAGCTTTCTTT.

The chain is built from TRBV5-1 and TRBJ2-1; 9 bases fit TRBD1. Germline V gene sequence: CDR1 SGHRS, CDR2 YFSETQ. Losses at the gene ends were 4 bases for V and 8 bases for J; bases not matched to a gene: 4. The CDR3 is 13 amino acids. The CDR3, as DNA: TGCGCCAGCAGCAGCACAGGGGGCTATGAGCAGTTCTTC. Translating gives CASSSTGGYEQFF. Full variable domain (remainder filled in from reference TRBV5-1 and TRBJ2-1): KAGVTQTPRYLIKTRGQQVTLSCSPISGHRSVSWYQQTPGQGLQFLFEYFSETQRNKGNFPGRFSGRQFSNSRSEMNVSTLELGDSALYLCASSSTGGYEQFFGPGTRLTVL.

This clone has a handful of counts. The V call is TRBV6-5, the J call TRBJ1-2, with a weak D call TRBD1 (5 bases). This CDR3 contains 14 residues. V shed 4 bases and J shed 8 bases, with 17 bases lying between them. CDR1 MNHEY and CDR2 SVGAGI come from the germline V gene. CDR3 in amino acids: CASSSGVALAGYTF. The CDR3 nucleotides read TGTGCCAGCAGTTCGGGGGTAGCTTTGGCCGGCTACACCTTC.

This clone has only a few counts. This chain uses TRBV5-1 with TRBJ2-5; TRBD2 agrees at 16 bases. This CDR3 has 19 residues. V dropped 4 bases and J dropped 2; count of bases not matched to a gene: 11. Germline V lookup: CDR1 SGHRS, CDR2 YFSETQ. The CDR3 region has the DNA TGCGCCAGCAGCCAGACCGGGACTAGCGGGGGGGCGGGTCAAGAGACCCAGTACTTC. Amino acid sequence: CASSQTGTSGGAGQETQYF.

This clone was seen a few times. The rearrangement joins TRBV5-6 to TRBJ1-5; 7 bases fit TRBD1. Germline assignment: CDR1 SGHDT and CDR2 YYEEEE. The CDR3 loop spans 13 amino acids. With 4 bases clipped from V and 7 bases from J, the junction kept 5 bases outside the gene matches. CDR3 DNA: TGTGCCAGCAGCCAAGGCAGGGGGCAGCCCCAGCATTTT. Translating gives CASSQGRGQPQHF.

In DNA form, the CDR3 reads TGTGCCAGCAGTAAGGCAGGGAACTATGGCTACACCTTC. This encodes CASSKAGNYGYTF. The chain combines TRBV2 with TRBJ1-2; D perhaps matches TRBD1 (5 bases). The CDR3 consists of 13 residues. The V end lost 5 bases, the J end lost 2 bases, and 9 bases lay between the germline ends. The germline V gene has CDR1 SNHLY and CDR2 FYNNEI.

The chain carries TRBV6-5 and TRBJ1-5; D ambiguous. Germline-derived CDR1 and CDR2 are MNHEY and SVGAGI. Trimming stripped 9 bases from V and 3 bases from J, with 12 bases between. This CDR3 spans 13 amino acids. For the CDR3, the DNA is TGTGCCAGTTTCCAGGTCCCCAATCAGCCCCAGCATTTT. Protein product: CASFQVPNQPQHF.

The V and J genes are TRBV28 and TRBJ1-5, with TRBD1 matching over 7 bases. The CDR3 consists of 16 residues. With V trimmed by 2 bases and J by 0 bases, 4 bases remained unmatched. CDR1 and CDR2 from the germline V gene are MDHEN and SYDVKM. The CDR3 bases are TGTGCCAGCAGTTTAGGGGACAGTTATAGCAATCAGCCCCAGCATTTT. Translating gives CASSLGDSYSNQPQHF.

V and J are TRBV9 and TRBJ2-5; TRBD1 matches at 11 bases. V lost 4 bases and J lost 4; bases outside the gene matches: 6. The CDR3 has 15 residues. The germline CDR1 and CDR2 sequences are SGDLS and YYNGEE. The CDR3 loop is CASSMGQGVGETQYF. In DNA form, the CDR3 reads TGTGCCAGCAGCATGGGACAGGGGGTAGGAGAGACCCAGTACTTC.

The chain uses TRBV13 and TRBJ1-2; D might be TRBD1 (5 bases). Germline-derived CDR1 and CDR2 are PRHDT and FYEKMQ (reference sequence). The ends were cut back, 1 base at V and 4 bases at J, with 10 bases in the middle. This CDR3 region has 14 residues. CDR3 nucleotides: TGTGCCAGCAGCTTAGCTAGGGGCGGCTATGGCTACACCTTC. Translating it yields CASSLARGGYGYTF.

The chain carries TRBV11-2 and TRBJ1-4; no clear D. Germline V CDR1 and CDR2: SGHAT, FQNNGV. The CDR3 is made up of 12 amino acids. V was trimmed by 4 bases and J by 7 bases, leaving 7 bases between them. CDR3 bases: TGTGCCAGCAGCTCCGGGATTGAAAAACTGTTTTTT. Translation gives CASSSGIEKLFF. The whole variable domain, remainder taken from reference TRBV11-2 and TRBJ1-4, is EAGVAQSPRYKIIEKRQSVAFWCNPISGHATLYWYQQILGQGPKLLIQFQNNGVVDDSQLPKDRFSAERLKGVDSTLKIQPAKLEDSAVYLCASSSGIEKLFFGSGTQLSVL.

This clone was detected only once. This chain joins TRBV13 and TRBJ2-3, with TRBD2 matching 10 bases. The V and J ends lost 4 bases and 5 bases, in that order; junction bases with no gene match: 9. This CDR3 comprises 16 residues. Per the germline V gene, CDR1 is PRHDT and CDR2 is FYEKMQ (reference sequence). The CDR3 is CASSSDTSGAEDTQYF. CDR3 DNA sequence: TGTGCCAGCAGCTCGGACACTAGCGGGGCAGAAGATACGCAGTATTTT.

On this clone itself: One end of the junction varies from germline; a read error may be responsible. The V call is TRBV7-7, the J call TRBJ2-5; the match to TRBD2 covers 8 bases. Germline V gene lookup returns CDR1 SSHAT and CDR2 FNYEAQ (reference sequence). This CDR3 has 16 residues. The CDR3 nucleotides are TGTGCTAGCAGCCTCGGACTAGCTATCCCTCAGGAGACCCAGTACTTC. Translated, it gives CASSLGLAIPQETQYF.

This chain links TRBV4-3 with TRBJ1-3; the D is unclear. CDR1 LGHNA and CDR2 YSLEER come from the germline V gene. V shed 0 bases and J shed 4 bases, with 10 bases lying between them. The CDR3 runs 15 residues. DNA of the CDR3: TGCGCCAGCAGCCAAGACCGTTCCGGGGGAAACACCATATATTTT. Its translation is CASSQDRSGGNTIYF.

The chain recombines TRBV3-1 (or the pseudogene TRBV3-2) with TRBJ2-3; D is unclear. CDR3 length equals 14 residues. V was clipped by 1 base and J by 1 base, with 6 bases between them. The germline gives CDR1 LGHDT, CDR2 YNNKEL (reference sequence). The CDR3 DNA is TGTGCCAGCAGCCAAGTTGGCCGCACAGATACGCAGTATTTT. Translated: CASSQVGRTDTQYF.

The chain has TRBV18 and TRBJ1-3, with 8 bases that match TRBD1. The germline CDR1 and CDR2 sequences are KGHSH and LQKENI. The junction had 8 bases not matched to a gene; V was cut back by 2 bases and J by 5 bases. This CDR3 has 16 residues. CDR3: CASSPTEGQGRNTIYF. DNA of the CDR3: TGTGCCAGCTCACCAACGGAAGGACAGGGTCGAAACACCATATATTTT.

The chain carries TRBV11-2 and TRBJ2-2; 8 bases line up with TRBD2. Losses at the gene ends were 1 base for V and 6 bases for J; bases not matched to a gene: 13. The CDR3 is made up of 18 amino acids. Looked up from germline, CDR1 is SGHAT and CDR2 is FQNNGV. CDR3 in amino acids: CASSLGHLAGGRSGELFF. The DNA of the CDR3 is TGTGCCAGCAGCTTAGGACATCTCGCGGGGGGCAGATCCGGGGAGCTGTTTTTT.

The V and J genes are TRBV25-1 and TRBJ1-1; D is uncertain. This CDR3 has 13 residues. Germline CDR1 MGHDK, CDR2 SYGVNS. Trimming shortened V by 3 bases and J by 1 base, and 6 bases separated the two germline ends. The CDR3 sequence: CASSEYRNTEAFF. The DNA of the CDR3 is TGTGCCAGCAGTGAGTATCGGAACACTGAAGCTTTCTTT.

The chain carries TRBV19 and TRBJ2-7; 8 bases are shared with TRBD1. The CDR3 consists of 15 residues. Germline V gene sequence: CDR1 LNHDA, CDR2 SQIVND (reference sequence). The V and J ends lost 10 bases and 6 bases, in that order; junction bases with no gene match: 17. The CDR3 region is CATKSQDRDVPEQYF. The CDR3 bases are TGTGCCACCAAGTCGCAGGACAGGGATGTACCCGAGCAGTACTTC.

V and J are TRBV6-7 and TRBJ2-4; a possible D gene is TRBD1 (6 bases). TRBV6-7 is annotated as an ORF whose role is uncertain. The CDR3 consists of 15 residues. V lost 5 bases and J 0 bases, leaving 11 bases between the germline ends. As DNA, the CDR3 is TGTGCCAGCAGTGAGGACAGACTAGCCAAAAACATTCAGTACTTC. Residues: CASSEDRLAKNIQYF.